The 17 T cell receptor beta chains reported below all come from one sample, sequenced in a study of cytomegalovirus exposure and HLA in healthy donors. The study ran its PCR with 60 Vbeta and 13 Jbeta primers. TCRdb keeps only in-frame clones here, not all; method: immunoSEQ multiplex PCR. The data show under 110,000 clones, 76% seen once. Sequencing input: PBMCs. The receptor source for this set is a man aged 40-50 years in good health and CMV-seronegative.

A remark on this clone: Relative to the germline gene, one junction end is altered; a read error may explain this. The J gene is TRBJ1-5, the V gene TRBV7-9; 7 nucleotides align to TRBD1. CDR3 length: 13 residues. Looked up from germline, CDR1 is SEHNR and CDR2 is FQNEAQ (reference sequence). The DNA for the CDR3 is TGTTCCAGCAGCTACACAGGACAGGAGCCCCAGCATTTT. Protein product: CSSSYTGQEPQHF.

The chain recombines TRBV4-2 with TRBJ2-3; 10 bases are shared with TRBD2. Germline lookup yields CDR1 LGHNA and CDR2 YNFKEQ. Germline trimming cut 0 bases from V and 6 bases from J; bases unmatched to any gene: 6. The CDR3 is 16 residues long. Here the CDR3 reads CASSQEERGGPDTQYF. Written as DNA, the CDR3 is TGTGCCAGCAGCCAAGAGGAGCGGGGGGGCCCGGATACGCAGTATTTT.

This rearrangement joins TRBV7-9 to TRBJ1-2, with D hard to call. The length of the CDR3 is 14 residues. Trimming stripped 3 bases from V and 1 base from J, with 9 bases between. Germline CDR1 is SEHNR and CDR2 is FQNEAQ (reference sequence). The CDR3, as DNA: TGTGCCAGCAGCTTGGAGAGACTTAACTATGGCTACACCTTC. Its protein is CASSLERLNYGYTF. The variable domain in full, with the rest retrieved from reference TRBV7-9 and TRBJ1-2, is DTGVSQNPRHKITKRGQNVTFRCDPISEHNRLYWYRQTLGQGPEFLTYFQNEAQLEKSRLLSDRFSAERPKGSFSTLEIQRTEQGDSAMYLCASSLERLNYGYTFGSGTRLTVV.

The chain has TRBV4-1 and TRBJ1-2; TRBD1 matches at 11 bases. From germline, CDR1 is MGHRA and CDR2 YSYEKL. V shed 3 bases, J shed 7 bases, and the junction held 4 bases outside the gene matches. There are 14 residues in the CDR3. CDR3 region: CASSQDRGLGGYTF. Here the CDR3 DNA reads TGCGCCAGCAGCCAGGACAGGGGGCTAGGTGGCTACACCTTC.

A single count supports this clone. J is TRBJ2-2 and V is TRBV19, with D possibly being TRBD1 (5 bases). The V gene's germline CDR1 is LNHDA and CDR2 SQIVND (reference sequence). The germline V and J ends were trimmed by 6 bases and 3 bases, with 14 bases remaining between them. This CDR3 comprises 15 residues. DNA of the CDR3: TGTGCCAGTAGAGCTATAGACAGTGACACCGGGGAGCTGTTTTTT. As protein: CASRAIDSDTGELFF. The whole variable domain, filled in from reference TRBV19 and TRBJ2-2, reads DGGITQSPKYLFRKEGQNVTLSCEQNLNHDAMYWYRQDPGQGLRLIYYSQIVNDFQKGDIAEGYSVSREKKESFPLTVTSAQKNPTAFYLCASRAIDSDTGELFFGEGSRLTVL.

This chain connects TRBV18 to TRBJ1-4, with TRBD1 matching 7 bases. Germline V gives CDR1 KGHSH, CDR2 LQKENI. V was clipped by 6 bases and J by 7 bases; unmatched bases: 14. The CDR3 spans 16 residues. DNA of the CDR3: TGTGCCAGCTCGACGGAACAGGGGACGTGGGGTGAAAAACTGTTTTTT. Its translation is CASSTEQGTWGEKLFF.

The J gene is TRBJ1-2, the V gene TRBV5-1, with D possibly TRBD1 on 6 matching bases. Germline V gene sequence: CDR1 SGHRS, CDR2 YFSETQ. Trimming left V 4 bases short and J 11 bases short, with 24 bases between. This CDR3 has 15 residues. CDR3: CASSRGNSDSGGYTF. Here the CDR3 DNA reads TGCGCCAGCAGCCGAGGGAACTCGGACAGCGGCGGGTACACCTTC.

The chain has TRBV5-1 and TRBJ1-6, with 10 bases that match TRBD1. The CDR3 totals 14 residues. Losses at the gene ends were 0 bases for V and 14 bases for J; bases not matched to a gene: 5. The germline V gene encodes CDR1 SGHRS and CDR2 YFSETQ. CDR3 DNA sequence: TGCGCCAGCAGCTTGGGACAGGGGGCGGGGGCCCTCCACTTT. Translation: CASSLGQGAGALHF.

The rearrangement links TRBV5-4 to TRBJ2-1; TRBD2 is a possible D gene (5 bases). V was trimmed by 0 bases and J by 5 bases, leaving 15 bases between them. Germline lookup yields CDR1 SGHNT and CDR2 YYREEE (reference sequence). CDR3 length equals 16 residues. The CDR3 loop reads CASSLDPSIPNNEQFF. The DNA for the CDR3 is TGTGCCAGCAGCTTGGATCCTAGCATCCCAAACAATGAGCAGTTCTTC.

The chain joins TRBV6-5 to TRBJ1-2; 7 bases agree with TRBD1. The CDR3 is made up of 14 amino acids. Germline V gene lookup returns CDR1 MNHEY and CDR2 SVGAGI. J was trimmed by 4 bases and V by 5 bases; bases with no gene match: 7. The CDR3 loop reads CASSAGQTLYGYTF. In DNA form, the CDR3 reads TGTGCCAGCAGTGCGGGACAGACCCTCTATGGCTACACCTTC.

This sequence joins TRBV19 and TRBJ2-7; the match to TRBD1 covers 9 bases. This CDR3 has 15 amino acids. Germline V gene sequence: CDR1 LNHDA, CDR2 SQIVND (reference sequence). V dropped 3 bases and J dropped 1; count of bases not matched to a gene: 4. CDR3 residues: CASSILGQGSYEQYF. The DNA for the CDR3 is TGTGCCAGTAGTATTTTGGGACAGGGATCCTACGAGCAGTACTTC. Full variable domain (outside the CDR3, taken from reference TRBV19 and TRBJ2-7): DGGITQSPKYLFRKEGQNVTLSCEQNLNHDAMYWYRQDPGQGLRLIYYSQIVNDFQKGDIAEGYSVSREKKESFPLTVTSAQKNPTAFYLCASSILGQGSYEQYFGPGTRLTVT.

This clone was observed a single time. The gene calls are TRBV18 and TRBJ2-5; 12 nucleotides align to TRBD1. CDR3 length: 16 amino acids. V gave up 2 bases and J gave up 4 bases; unmatched junction bases: 5. The germline V gene encodes CDR1 KGHSH and CDR2 LQKENI. The CDR3 loop is CASSPGGTGGVETQYF. In DNA form, the CDR3 reads TGTGCCAGCTCACCAGGCGGGACAGGGGGCGTAGAGACCCAGTACTTC.

This chain connects TRBV19 to TRBJ1-4, with 7 bases that match TRBD1. Losses at the gene ends were 3 bases for V and 5 bases for J; bases not matched to a gene: 3. The CDR3 is 14 amino acids. The germline CDR1 and CDR2 sequences are LNHDA and SQIVND (reference sequence). Here the CDR3 reads CASSMGQLNEKLFF. The CDR3 coding sequence is TGTGCCAGTAGTATGGGACAGTTGAATGAAAAACTGTTTTTT.

This clone was detected only a few times. This chain joins TRBV11-2 and TRBJ2-7, with 7 bases identical to TRBD2. V gave up 5 bases and J gave up 4 bases; unmatched junction bases: 11. The CDR3 consists of 15 residues. Germline-derived CDR1 and CDR2 are SGHAT and FQNNGV. The CDR3 is CASSRIGLVWYEQYF. The CDR3 DNA reads as TGTGCCAGCAGCCGGATCGGACTAGTATGGTACGAGCAGTACTTC.

The chain joins TRBV18 to TRBJ1-1, with 9 bases aligning to TRBD1. This CDR3 has 14 amino acids. V was clipped by 5 bases and J by 3 bases; unmatched bases: 4. Germline lookup yields CDR1 KGHSH and CDR2 LQKENI. The CDR3 nucleotides read TGTGCCAGCTCATTCGACAGGGGGGACACTGAAGCTTTCTTT. Translation gives CASSFDRGDTEAFF.

A note on this clone: At one end, the junction sequence differs from germline, possibly due to a read error. The sample carries other DNA sequences with the same CDR3. V usage is TRBV7-9 and J usage is TRBJ2-7; 8 nucleotides agree with TRBD1. The CDR3 runs 14 residues. Germline V CDR1 and CDR2: SEHNR, FQNEAQ (reference sequence). CDR3: CSSSSRDRSYEQYF. In DNA, the CDR3 is TGTTCCAGCAGCTCCCGGGACAGGTCCTACGAACAGTACTTC.

A single count supports this clone. The chain carries TRBV6-6 and TRBJ1-6; D unresolved. The CDR3 consists of 15 residues. The V end was cut by 6 bases, the J end by 5 bases, with 14 bases between. The germline gives CDR1 MNHNY, CDR2 SVGAGI (reference sequence). The chain's CDR3 is CASSTRGKDNSPLHF. In DNA form, the CDR3 reads TGTGCCAGCAGCACCCGGGGTAAAGATAATTCACCCCTCCACTTT.